This T cell receptor (beta chain) comes out of a study of T cells in Graves' hyperthyroidism and ophthalmopathy. Lactation, pregnancy, other autoimmune disease or uncontrolled infection excluded patients. Diagnosis rested on symptoms, serum thyroxine and TRAb, thyroid ultrasound, and orbital computed tomography. This clonotype was seen ten or more times. Its antigen is as yet unknown. RNA transcripts provided the source from which TCR beta CDR3 regions were amplified. First-round RT-PCR with HTBI primers amplified the TCR CDR3 region. TCRdb re-called the multiplex PCR reads with MiXCR, one entry per CDR3 protein. The data contain around 620,000 distinct CDR3 sequences, 35% to 55% of them seen just once; the ten biggest clones take up roughly 20%. Overall study findings and caveats: Ophthalmopathy cases were set apart from stable hyperthyroidism by a 13 V-J model. Most clonotypes that expanded in the thyroid above 0.001 also showed up in blood.

Germline values: CDR1 MNHNY, CDR2 SVGAGI (reference sequence). The V end lost 8 bases, the J end lost 4 bases, and 9 bases lay between the germline ends. This CDR3 comprises 11 residues. The sample comprised peripheral blood or thyroid tissue (not recorded which). This clonotype was sampled from an adult woman with Graves' disease, either hyperthyroidism or ophthalmopathy (not recorded which). This chain joins TRBV6-6 and TRBJ2-7, with D possibly being TRBD1 (6 bases). DNA of the CDR3: TGTGCCAGCTTACAGGGTTACGAGCAGTACTTC. It is translated as CASLQGYEQYF.